This TCR beta chain was captured in a study of blood T cell repertoires in COVID-19. Overall study: Collection of acute and convalescent COVID-19 samples took place in the United States, Italy and Spain. Nucleic acid was either cDNA or gDNA, and it came from T cells, B-cell-depleted T cells, or PBMCs.

Seattle's enrolled individuals joined amid active infection and were then monitored longitudinally. In the original analysis: Amplification from reference gene primers served as the basis for estimated nucleated cell counts. The table came from immunoSEQ multiplex PCR; TCRdb's copy has only in-frame clones and leaves some out. V and J calls and clone size come straight from that table; D and trimming were deduced from the DNA. The repertoire holds about 150,000 clones, over 75% seen once, with around 0.63% in the top ten. V was pared by 5 bases and J by 2 bases, with 2 bases of the junction left unmatched. Germline V gene lookup returns CDR1 MDHEN and CDR2 SYDVKM. CDR3 length: 14 residues.

The sequenced material came from peripheral blood. The TCR was taken from a man in his sixties with COVID-19, enrolled during active disease. This chain uses TRBV28 with TRBJ1-4; 7 bases line up with TRBD1. CDR3 region: CASSARGTNEKLFF. The DNA of the CDR3 is TGTGCCAGCAGTGCCAGGGGGACTAATGAAAAACTGTTTTTT.